These T cell receptor beta chains were read from a single sample in a study of glioma-infiltrating T cells after dendritic cell vaccination. The table came from immunoSEQ multiplex PCR; TCRdb's copy has only in-frame clones and leaves some out. The table lists around 60,000 clones, about nine tenths of them singletons. The sequences come from blood, collected after dendritic cell vaccination. Receptors were obtained from a human donor with glioblastoma. The CDR3 runs from the conserved cysteine through the conserved F or W. D genes are given only for firm matches. Clone size is shown for a subset of rows, as once, few, many or a class of expanded clone.

>.|TRBV18|TRBJ2-2|17|.
TGTGCCAGCTCACCAGATTCGGCGGGGGCTTACACCGGGGAGCTGTTTTTT
CASSPDSAGAYTGELFF
>.|TRBV2|TRBJ2-2|14|.
TGTGCCAGCAGTGAAGTGACTCAACGAGGGGAGCTGTTTTTT
CASSEVTQRGELFF
>.|TRBV19|TRBJ1-2|13|.
TGTGCCAGTAGCGGAGGGCTCGACTATGGCTACACCTTC
CASSGGLDYGYTF
>.|TRBV9|TRBJ1-1|13|.
TGTGCCAGCAGCGTAGCGGTGAACACTGAAGCTTTCTTT
CASSVAVNTEAFF
>.|TRBV6-5|TRBJ1-3|15|.
TGTGCCAGCAGTTACAATGCAGGGAGGGGAAACACCATATATTTT
CASSYNAGRGNTIYF
>.|TRBV9|TRBJ2-5|15|.
TGTGCCAGCAGCGTAGATGGAGGGTGGGGGGAGACCCAGTACTTC
CASSVDGGWGETQYF
>.|TRBV7-8|TRBJ1-2|16|.
TGTGCCAGCAGCTTAGATCAGGGCGCGCGGAACTATGGCTACACCTTC
CASSLDQGARNYGYTF
>.|TRBV15|TRBJ2-7|14|TRBD1
TGTGCCACCAGTGTCGGGACAGGGTCTTTTGAGCAGTACTTC
CATSVGTGSFEQYF
>.|TRBV30|TRBJ2-1|15|TRBD2
TGTGCCTGGAGGGGGGGAGGGACGTCCTACAATGAGCAGTTCTTC
CAWRGGGTSYNEQFF
>once|TRBV6-5|TRBJ2-3|14|TRBD1
TGTGCCAGCAGTTGGGACAGCTTGACAGATACGCAGTATTTT
CASSWDSLTDTQYF
>.|TRBV5-4|TRBJ2-3|15|TRBD1
TGTGCCAGCAGCGCCAAACAGGGGGACACAGATACGCAGTATTTT
CASSAKQGDTDTQYF
>.|TRBV6-5|TRBJ1-6|15|.
TGTGCCAGCAGTCGGGAACGGGACATCACTTCACCCCTCCACTTT
CASSRERDITSPLHF
>.|TRBV19|TRBJ2-7|13|TRBD1
TGTGCCAGTAGGCGGGACAGGGACTACGAGCAGTACTTC
CASRRDRDYEQYF
>.|TRBV29-1|TRBJ2-4|15|.
TGCAGCGTTGAAGATCGTCGGAGCGGCGGGGACATTCAGTACTTC
CSVEDRRSGGDIQYF
>.|TRBV6-1|TRBJ1-1|14|.
TGTGCCAGCAGTTCCCGGGATTGGAACACTGAAGCTTTCTTT
CASSSRDWNTEAFF
>.|TRBV5-8|TRBJ2-5|14|TRBD1
TGTGCCAGCAGCAGGAGACAGGGGATGGAGACCCAGTACTTC
CASSRRQGMETQYF
>.|TRBV7-6|TRBJ2-1|18|TRBD2
TGTGCCAGCAGCTTAGTGCGGCTTCTAGCGGGGGGATACAATGAGCAGTTCTTC
CASSLVRLLAGGYNEQFF
>.|TRBV7-9|TRBJ1-1|15|TRBD1
TGTGCCAGCAGCTCCCCCGGGACAGCCCCCCATGAAGCTTTCTTT
CASSSPGTAPHEAFF
>.|TRBV7-2|TRBJ2-6|14|.
TGTGCCAGCAGCCGGGGACAAGAGGCCAACGTCCTGACTTTC
CASSRGQEANVLTF
>.|TRBV5-4|TRBJ1-3|16|.
TGTGCCAGCAGCTTGGGAGTGGGCCTCTCTGGAAACACCATATATTTT
CASSLGVGLSGNTIYF
>.|TRBV7-9|TRBJ2-7|14|TRBD1
TGTGCCAGCAGCCAGGACAGGGGGGCCTACGAGCAGTACTTC
CASSQDRGAYEQYF
>.|TRBV11-2|TRBJ1-3|15|.
TGTGCCAGCAGCTTAGCACTAGGCCCTGGAAACACCATATATTTT
CASSLALGPGNTIYF
>.|TRBV27|TRBJ2-5|15|TRBD1
TGTGCCAGCAGTTTATCAGGACAGGGGGTTGAGACCCAGTACTTC
CASSLSGQGVETQYF
>.|TRBV21-1|TRBJ1-2|17|.
TGTGCCAGCAGCAAAGGGGACAGCCGATACTCTAACTATGGCTACACCTTC
CASSKGDSRYSNYGYTF
>.|TRBV19|TRBJ1-1|12|.
TGTGCCAGTAGTCCCCGACAGGCCGAAGCTTTCTTT
CASSPRQAEAFF
>.|TRBV10-3|TRBJ2-1|16|TRBD1
TGTGCCATCACTGACGACAGGGGGTACTCCTACAATGAGCAGTTCTTC
CAITDDRGYSYNEQFF
>.|TRBV27|TRBJ1-5|14|.
TGTGCCAGCAGTTCGAGCATCCGCAATCAGCCCCAGCATTTT
CASSSSIRNQPQHF
>.|TRBV5-4|TRBJ2-5|15|.
TGTGCCAGCAGCCCCCCCCAGCGGAGCGGGGAGACCCAGTACTTC
CASSPPQRSGETQYF
>.|TRBV4-2|TRBJ1-1|15|TRBD1
TGTGCCAGCAGCCAGTCCTCACAGGGGGGGAATTCGGCTTTCTTT
CASSQSSQGGNSAFF
>.|TRBV7-9|TRBJ1-2|15|.
TGTGCCAGCAGCTTAGGGCAGGCCATAGACTATGGCTACACCTTC
CASSLGQAIDYGYTF
>.|TRBV7-9|TRBJ1-1|17|.
TGTGCCAGCAGCTTAGCGCCGTTTGGGCAGAGACACACTGAAGCTTTCTTT
CASSLAPFGQRHTEAFF
>.|TRBV5-1|TRBJ1-1|16|TRBD1
TGCGCCAGCAGCTTGAATTTCGCCCGGGACAGGGGCGAAGCTTTCTTT
CASSLNFARDRGEAFF
>.|TRBV2|TRBJ2-5|15|.
TGTGCCAGCAGTGAAGCGATAAGTGGAGTCGAGACCCAGTACTTC
CASSEAISGVETQYF
>few|TRBV5-4|TRBJ1-1|16|TRBD1
TGTGCCAGCAGCTTGGGAGGGACAGGGGGAGTGACTGAAGCTTTCTTT
CASSLGGTGGVTEAFF
>.|TRBV30|TRBJ2-3|13|.
TGTGCCTGGACCCTCAGGCCCCTTGATACGCAGTATTTT
CAWTLRPLDTQYF
>.|TRBV18|TRBJ2-7|13|.
TGTGCCAGCTCACCACCGAGTACGAACGAGCAGTACTTC
CASSPPSTNEQYF
>.|TRBV4-3|TRBJ2-2|17|.
TGCGCCAGCAGCCAAGTTATCGGGAGCTCCCAGGGCGGGGAGCTGTTTTTT
CASSQVIGSSQGGELFF
>.|TRBV5-1|TRBJ1-4|15|.
TGCGCCAGCAGCATTTCCTCTTCCGGCGGTGAAAAACTGTTTTTT
CASSISSSGGEKLFF
>.|TRBV7-9|TRBJ2-2|14|.
TGTGCCAGCAGCCTTAGCGGCGACACCGGGGAGCTGTTTTTT
CASSLSGDTGELFF
>.|TRBV5-1|TRBJ2-7|15|.
TGCGCCAGCAGCCCTGGAGGGGACAGCACCTACGAGCAGTACTTC
CASSPGGDSTYEQYF
>once|TRBV18|TRBJ1-6|13|.
TGTGCCAGCTCACCAGGGGGGAATTCACCCCTCCACTTT
CASSPGGNSPLHF
>few|TRBV2|TRBJ1-4|14|.
TGTGCCAGCAGTCGCGGGGGAGGCAATGAAAAACTGTTTTTT
CASSRGGGNEKLFF
>.|TRBV7-2|TRBJ2-1|13|TRBD2
TGTGCCAGCAGCCCCATCCAGCGGGACTTTGAGTTCTTC
CASSPIQRDFEFF
>.|TRBV6-5|TRBJ2-3|16|.
TGTGCCAGCAGTTTGACACAGGGTCCGCACACAGATACGCAGTATTTT
CASSLTQGPHTDTQYF
>.|TRBV30|TRBJ1-4|15|.
TGTGCCTGGAACCACGGTGGTACAACTAATGAAAAACTGTTTTTT
CAWNHGGTTNEKLFF
>.|TRBV10-1|TRBJ2-1|19|TRBD2
TGCGCCAGCAGTGAGTCGACAGGGCTAGCGGGACTATCCTACAATGAGCAGTTCTTC
CASSESTGLAGLSYNEQFF
>.|TRBV7-2|TRBJ1-4|13|.
TGTGCCAGCAGCTTAGCGAAGACAGAAAAACTGTTTTTT
CASSLAKTEKLFF
>.|TRBV5-3|TRBJ2-1|17|.
TGTGCCAGAAGCGCGCTAACCTTAGCAGACTCCTACAATGAGCAGTTCTTC
CARSALTLADSYNEQFF
>once|TRBV7-2|TRBJ1-2|17|TRBD1
TGTGCCAGCAGCTTAGGGTACAGGGGGTTCACTAACTATGGCTACACCTTC
CASSLGYRGFTNYGYTF
>.|TRBV29-1|TRBJ1-1|14|TRBD1
TGCAGCGTTGGGAGGGGGCGAGGGGACACTGAAGCTTTCTTT
CSVGRGRGDTEAFF
>few|TRBV7-6|TRBJ1-1|13|.
TGTGCCAGCAGCTTACAACAGAACACTGAAGCTTTCTTT
CASSLQQNTEAFF
>.|TRBV18|TRBJ1-2|16|TRBD1
TGTGCCAGCTCACCATTAGAGACAGGGGGCCTCGGTGGCTACACCTTC
CASSPLETGGLGGYTF